The T cell receptor beta chain under discussion was sequenced for a study of cytomegalovirus exposure and HLA in healthy donors. V was cut by 1 base and J by 4 bases, with 13 bases left in between. Germline CDR1 and CDR2: SNHLY and FYNNEI. The CDR3 consists of 15 residues. The PCR employed 60 Vbeta primers together with 13 Jbeta primers. Generated by immunoSEQ multiplex PCR, the TCRdb table keeps only in-frame clones and is missing some. Among around 130,000 clones listed, around four fifths were seen once. This receptor was obtained from a boy aged 2 to 9 in good health and CMV-seronegative. The sample was PBMCs. The V gene is TRBV2, the J gene TRBJ1-2; D is ambiguous. CDR3 region: CASSEVGSRSYGYTF. CDR3 sequence (DNA): TGTGCCAGCAGTGAAGTTGGTTCAAGGAGCTATGGCTACACCTTC.